This is a list of T cell receptor beta chains from one sample in a study of blood T cells in healthy people across ages. TCRdb reanalysed the 5' RACE reads using MiXCR and keeps one entry per CDR3 protein. The repertoire consists of approximately 2,000,000 distinct CDR3 sequences, with approximately 40% occurring once and the leading ten covering under 30%. Sequencing used blood. The receptors derive from a human donor in good health. Both conserved end residues are part of each CDR3. A D gene is named only where the DNA matches it firmly. Rows may omit the clone size; those that give it use once, few, many or a size class.

CDR3 length	J gene	clone size	D gene	V gene	CDR3 DNA	CDR3 protein
14	TRBJ1-6	NA	NA	TRBV7-2	TGTGCCAGCAGCTACCTAGGGACAATTACACCCCTCCACTTT	CASSYLGTITPLHF
14	TRBJ1-2	NA	TRBD1	TRBV5-1	TGCGCCAGCAGCTGGGACAGTCCTAACTATGGCTACACCTTC	CASSWDSPNYGYTF
15	TRBJ1-4	few	NA	TRBV2	TGTGCCAGCAGCGGCCAACAGGGATACTCAGAAAAACTGTTTTTT	CASSGQQGYSEKLFF
15	TRBJ2-3	NA	TRBD2	TRBV20-1	TGCAGTGCTAGAGACCCTAGCGGGGTTGGAGATACGCAGTATTTT	CSARDPSGVGDTQYF
15	TRBJ2-7	NA	TRBD1	TRBV5-1	TGCGCCAGCAGCTTGGCCCAGGGGGTAAACTACGAGCAGTACTTC	CASSLAQGVNYEQYF
14	TRBJ1-3	few	NA	TRBV7-2	TGTGCCAGCAGCAGGACAGTCTCTGGAAACACCATATATTTT	CASSRTVSGNTIYF
16	TRBJ2-1	NA	NA	TRBV6-2/TRBV6-3	TGTGCCAGCAGTAACCGGGACACCCGAATATTAAATGAGCAGTTCTTC	CASSNRDTRILNEQFF
14	TRBJ2-7	NA	NA	TRBV20-1	TGCAGTGCTCGACCTACAGCTTACTCCTACGAGCAGTACTTC	CSARPTAYSYEQYF
13	TRBJ1-5	few	NA	TRBV12-3/TRBV12-4	TGTGCCAGCAGTTCCCCGGTAGGTCAGCCCCAGCATTTT	CASSSPVGQPQHF
11	TRBJ1-2	many	NA	TRBV29-1	TGCAGCGTTGACGGGTCCTATGGCTACACCTTC	CSVDGSYGYTF
12	TRBJ2-7	NA	TRBD1	TRBV19	TGTGCCAGTCGGACAGGGCTGAACGAGCAGTACTTC	CASRTGLNEQYF
14	TRBJ2-7	many	NA	TRBV4-1	TGTGCCAGCAGTCAGCCGGGACAAACCTACGAGCAGTACTTC	CASSQPGQTYEQYF
16	TRBJ1-1	NA	TRBD1	TRBV7-9	TGTGCCAGCAGCTTATGCAGGACAGGGGCTTGCACTGAAGCTTTCTTT	CASSLCRTGACTEAFF
16	TRBJ1-6	few	TRBD1	TRBV18	TGTGCCAGCTCACCTGGGACAGGGCTGACGAATTCACCCCTCCACTTT	CASSPGTGLTNSPLHF